This TCR beta chain was observed in a study of radiation and T cells in renal cell carcinoma. Whole-study findings and limits: From baseline, blood top tumor clonotypes peaked at 2 weeks post-radiation.

The data were produced by immunoSEQ multiplex PCR, yet TCRdb's version contains in-frame clones alone and is incomplete. The data show 150,000 or so clones, 75% to 90% seen once. The time point: baseline pretreatment blood. Treatment in this sample: 15 Gy SBRT to primary tumor, nephrectomy 4 weeks later. Concerning this clone itself: Its antigen is not known.

The clonotype originates from a woman in her 50s with renal cell carcinoma. Sequenced material: blood, taken from a patient whose treatment included radiotherapy and nephrectomy.

CDR3 in DNA: TGTGCCAGCAGCGTAGCCAGGGGAGGCGATTCACCCCTCCACTTT. It yields the protein CASSVARGGDSPLHF. The chain couples TRBV9 to TRBJ1-6; possible D gene TRBD1, 6 bases. V was pared by 0 bases and J by 8 bases, with 12 bases between. The CDR3 consists of 15 residues. Germline CDR1 reads SGDLS; CDR2 reads YYNGEE.